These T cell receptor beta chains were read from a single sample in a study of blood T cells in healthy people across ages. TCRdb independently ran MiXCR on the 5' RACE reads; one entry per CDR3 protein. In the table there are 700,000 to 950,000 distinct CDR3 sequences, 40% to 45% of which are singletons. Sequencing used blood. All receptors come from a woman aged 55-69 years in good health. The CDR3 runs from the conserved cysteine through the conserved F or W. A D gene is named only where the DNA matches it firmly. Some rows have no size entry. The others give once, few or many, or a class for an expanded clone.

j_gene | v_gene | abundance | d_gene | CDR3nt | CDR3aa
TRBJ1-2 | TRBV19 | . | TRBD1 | TGTGCCAGTAGTATAGTCGGCTGGGGACAGGACTATGGCTACACCTTC | CASSIVGWGQDYGYTF
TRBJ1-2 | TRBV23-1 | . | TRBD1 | TGCGCCAGCAGTCAAAAGACAGGGGAACACGGCTACACCTTC | CASSQKTGEHGYTF
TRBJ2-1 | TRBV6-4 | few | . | TGTGCCAGCAGTGACGGCGAGCCTCGGGAGCAGTTCTTC | CASSDGEPREQFF
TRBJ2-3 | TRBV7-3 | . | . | TGTGCCAGCAGCGACACCGGGACCCAAGCAGGCACAGATACGCAGTATTTT | CASSDTGTQAGTDTQYF
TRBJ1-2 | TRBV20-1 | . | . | TGCAGTGCTGAGGAAGCAGATAACTATGGCTACACCTTC | CSAEEADNYGYTF
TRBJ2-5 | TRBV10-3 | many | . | TGTGCCATCACCCGGGACCCCCAAGAGACCCAGTACTTC | CAITRDPQETQYF
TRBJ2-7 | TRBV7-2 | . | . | TGTGCCAGCAGCTTTCCCGGGACGACGGTGCAGTACTTC | CASSFPGTTVQYF
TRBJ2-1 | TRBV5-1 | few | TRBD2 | TGCGCCAGCAGCCCCATAGCGGGCCAGGAGGAGCAGTTCTTC | CASSPIAGQEEQFF
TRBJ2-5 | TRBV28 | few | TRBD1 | TGTGCCAGCAGTTTTTTAATCTCTAGGGGGCACCAAGAGACCCAGTACTTC | CASSFLISRGHQETQYF
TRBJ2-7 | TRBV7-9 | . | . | TGTGCCAGCAGCCCAATAGGGGGACGCGAGCAGTACTTC | CASSPIGGREQYF
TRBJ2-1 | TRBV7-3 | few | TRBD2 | TGTGCCAGCAGCTCGGGACTAGCGGGAGGGAAGCAGTTCTTC | CASSSGLAGGKQFF
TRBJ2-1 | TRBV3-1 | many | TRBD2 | TGTGCCAGCAGTCCCGGGACTAGCGCCAACAATGAGCAGTTCTTC | CASSPGTSANNEQFF
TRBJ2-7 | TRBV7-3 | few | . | TGCCGGCGGGCTCTCCGAGGGGGAGATTTCTGGACCTACGAGCAGTACTTC | CRRALRGGDFWTYEQYF
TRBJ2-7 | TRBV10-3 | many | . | TGTGCCATCAGTGAGTCGGGAGGTTTTCGCGAGCAGTACTTC | CAISESGGFREQYF
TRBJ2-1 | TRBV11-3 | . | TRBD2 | TGTGCCAGCAGCGAATCTAGCGGGGGGGCCAATGAGCAGTTCTTC | CASSESSGGANEQFF
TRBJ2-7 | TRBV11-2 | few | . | TGTGCCAGCAGACGCCCCGGGGGCAGCTCCTACGAGCAGTACTTC | CASRRPGGSSYEQYF
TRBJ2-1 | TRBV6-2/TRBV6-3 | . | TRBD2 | TGTGCCAGCAGTTCTCCCGGGACTAGTAAGAATGAGCAGTTCTTC | CASSSPGTSKNEQFF
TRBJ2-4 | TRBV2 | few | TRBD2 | TGTGCCAGCAGTGATCGGGGGGGACTAGCGGGACTCCTAGCCAAAAACATTCAGTACTTC | CASSDRGGLAGLLAKNIQYF
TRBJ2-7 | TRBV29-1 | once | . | TGCAGCGTTACCCTAGGCAGGCTAACCTACGAGCAGTACTTC | CSVTLGRLTYEQYF
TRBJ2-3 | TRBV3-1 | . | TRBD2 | TGTGCCAGCAGCCTGAGTAGCGGGAGCTCAGATGTGCAGTATTTT | CASSLSSGSSDVQYF
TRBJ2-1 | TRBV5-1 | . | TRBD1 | TGCGCCAGCAGCTTCCAGACAGGGTTGGGCGATGAGCAGTTCTTC | CASSFQTGLGDEQFF
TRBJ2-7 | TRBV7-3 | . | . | TGTGCCAGCAGCTTACGGCAGGGGAATGAGCAGTACTTC | CASSLRQGNEQYF
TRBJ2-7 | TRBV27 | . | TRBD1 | TGTGCCAGCGGAAGACAGGGTTCAGCCTACGAGCAGTACTTC | CASGRQGSAYEQYF
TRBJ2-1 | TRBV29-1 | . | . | TGCAGCGTTGAATCTAGCGAACGTTCCTCCTACAATGAGCAGTTCTTC | CSVESSERSSYNEQFF
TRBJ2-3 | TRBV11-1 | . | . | TGTGCCAGCAGCTTAGTCCTAGCCCAGGCAGATACGCAGTATTTT | CASSLVLAQADTQYF
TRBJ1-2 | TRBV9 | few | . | TGTGCCAGCAGCGTGGACGCCGTAAATAACTATGGCTACACCTTC | CASSVDAVNNYGYTF
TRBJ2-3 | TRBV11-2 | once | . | TGTGCCAGCAATGCAGGCTGGGCAGATACGCAGTATTTT | CASNAGWADTQYF
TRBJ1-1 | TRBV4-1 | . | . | TGCGCCAGCAGCCAGAGGGACGTACCGAACACTGAAGCTTTCTTT | CASSQRDVPNTEAFF
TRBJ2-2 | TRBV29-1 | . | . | TGCAGCGTTGAAGGACCAGGGTCCGGGGAGCTGTTTTTT | CSVEGPGSGELFF
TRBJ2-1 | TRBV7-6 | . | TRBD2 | TGTGCCAGCAGCCCCTCCCGAGCGGGGGTTTATTTAATCGGTGAGCAGTTCTTC | CASSPSRAGVYLIGEQFF
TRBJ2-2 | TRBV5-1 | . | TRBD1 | TGCGCCAGCAGTGTCACAGGGGGCCACGGGGAGCTGTTTTTT | CASSVTGGHGELFF
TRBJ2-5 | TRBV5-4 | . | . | TGTGCCAGCAGGGAGGGGGGTATCTTGTACAATGAGCAGTACTTC | CASREGGILYNEQYF
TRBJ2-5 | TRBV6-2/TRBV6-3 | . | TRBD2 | TGTGCCAGCAGTTACTCGGTCTCGGGACTAGCCTCTACGAGTCAGTACTTC | CASSYSVSGLASTSQYF
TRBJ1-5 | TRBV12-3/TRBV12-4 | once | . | TGTGCCAGCAGCCACAAGGGGGGGTTGAGTCAGCCCCAGCATTTT | CASSHKGGLSQPQHF
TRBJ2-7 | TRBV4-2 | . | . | TGTGCCAGCAGCCAAGAGGATTTAGCGAGGAGCTCCTACGAGCAGTACTTC | CASSQEDLARSSYEQYF
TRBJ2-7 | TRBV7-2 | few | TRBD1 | TGTGCCAGCAGCCTCACCGGGACAGGGACCTACGAGCAGTACTTC | CASSLTGTGTYEQYF
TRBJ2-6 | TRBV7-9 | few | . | TGTGCCAGCAGTACTACGACAACTCGGGCCAACGTCCTGACTTTC | CASSTTTTRANVLTF
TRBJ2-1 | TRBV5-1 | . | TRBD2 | TGCGCCAGCAGCTTGGCGCTAGCGGGACGTGAGCAGTTCTTC | CASSLALAGREQFF
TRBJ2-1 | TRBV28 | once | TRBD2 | TGTGCCAGCAGTGTCACTAGCGGGAGAGGTCTTGAGCAGTTCTTC | CASSVTSGRGLEQFF
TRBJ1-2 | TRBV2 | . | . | TGTGCCAGCAGTACAGACAGGACCCTCTATGGCTACACCTTC | CASSTDRTLYGYTF
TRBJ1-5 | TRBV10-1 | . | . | TGCGCCAGCAGTGAACCGGGAAGGTTGGATCAGCCCCAGCATTTT | CASSEPGRLDQPQHF
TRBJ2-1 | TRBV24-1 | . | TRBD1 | TGTGCCACCAGTGGGACAGGTAGCAATGAGCAGTTCTTC | CATSGTGSNEQFF
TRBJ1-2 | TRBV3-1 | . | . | TGTGCCAGCACCCATGGACACAGCTACACCTTC | CASTHGHSYTF
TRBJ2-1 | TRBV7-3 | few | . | TGTGCCAGCAGCTTAGGCAGGTGGAGTGGCAATGAGCAGTTCTTC | CASSLGRWSGNEQFF
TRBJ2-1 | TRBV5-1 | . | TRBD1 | TGCGCCAGCAGCCTGGAAGGGACAGGCTCCTACAATGGGCAGTTCTTC | CASSLEGTGSYNGQFF
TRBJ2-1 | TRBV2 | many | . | TGTGCCAGCAGTGGGGACTACAATGAGCAGTTCTTC | CASSGDYNEQFF
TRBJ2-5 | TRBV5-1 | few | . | TGCGCCAGCAGCTTGAAATATGCCCAGGACGAGGGGACCCAGTACTTC | CASSLKYAQDEGTQYF
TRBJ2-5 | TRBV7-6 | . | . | TGTGCCAGCAGCAAGGGCGTAGATGTAGAGACCCAGTACTTC | CASSKGVDVETQYF
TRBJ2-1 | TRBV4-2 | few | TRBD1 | TGTGCCAGCAGCTTCCGGACAGGAAACAATGAGCAGTTCTTC | CASSFRTGNNEQFF
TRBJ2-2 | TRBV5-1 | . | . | TGCGCCAGCAGCCGACAGACAACGAACACCGGGGAGCTGTTTTTT | CASSRQTTNTGELFF
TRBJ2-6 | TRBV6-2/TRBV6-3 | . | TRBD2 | TGTGCCAGCAGTTACAGGACTAGAAGTCACGCGGCCAACGTCCTGACTTTC | CASSYRTRSHAANVLTF
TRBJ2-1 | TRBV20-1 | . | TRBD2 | TGCAGTGCTAGAGATGTATTAGCGGGGGGATACAATGAGCAGTTCTTC | CSARDVLAGGYNEQFF
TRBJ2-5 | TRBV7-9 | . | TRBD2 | TGTGCCAGCAGCCCGAGGAGCGGGAATCCTGTGGAGACCCAGTACTTC | CASSPRSGNPVETQYF
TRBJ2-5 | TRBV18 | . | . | TGTGCCAGCTCAGCGGGCCTACTACCAGAGACCCCGTACTTC | CASSAGLLPETPYF